This is a list of T cell receptor beta chains from one sample in a study of T cell changes during pregnancy in multiple sclerosis. The repertoire was sequenced with immunoSEQ multiplex PCR; TCRdb's copy has only in-frame clones and lacks some. Of about 92,000 clones listed, around 92% were seen once; the top ten hold around 2.5%. The sequencing here drew on peripheral blood, taken in the first trimester of pregnancy. The receptors shown here come from a female donor with multiple sclerosis, enrolled in a pregnancy study. Both conserved end residues are part of each CDR3. A D gene is named only where the DNA matches it firmly. Expanded clones get a size class; other rows say once, few or many, or leave the size out.

size: once
J: TRBJ1-1
D: NA
V: TRBV5-6
CDR3: CASSLAVRNTEAFF
DNA: TGTGCCAGCAGCTTGGCGGTGCGAAACACTGAAGCTTTCTTT

size: NA
J: TRBJ2-7
D: NA
V: TRBV28
CDR3: CASSLLRAGEQYF
DNA: TGTGCCAGCAGTTTACTCCGAGCAGGGGAGCAGTACTTC

size: NA
J: TRBJ1-5
D: TRBD1
V: TRBV29-1
CDR3: CSVRGQGNQPQHF
DNA: TGCAGCGTCAGGGGGCAGGGAAATCAGCCCCAGCATTTT

size: once
J: TRBJ1-1
D: TRBD1
V: TRBV25-1
CDR3: CASSEQGAPPSEAFF
DNA: TGTGCCAGCAGTGAACAGGGGGCACCTCCCTCCGAAGCTTTCTTT

size: NA
J: TRBJ2-5
D: TRBD2
V: TRBV28
CDR3: CASSQGLAGIQETQYF
DNA: TGTGCCAGCAGTCAGGGACTAGCGGGAATCCAAGAGACCCAGTACTTC

size: NA
J: TRBJ1-1
D: NA
V: TRBV2
CDR3: CASSEALPRNTEAFF
DNA: TGTGCCAGCAGTGAAGCGCTACCCCGGAACACTGAAGCTTTCTTT

size: NA
J: TRBJ2-2
D: TRBD1
V: TRBV4-1
CDR3: CASSQERTGFLGTNTGELFF
DNA: TGCGCCAGCAGCCAAGAACGGACAGGGTTTCTAGGGACCAACACCGGGGAGCTGTTTTTT

size: NA
J: TRBJ2-7
D: NA
V: TRBV9
CDR3: CASSVDGGGQYEQYF
DNA: TGTGCCAGCAGCGTAGACGGAGGAGGGCAATACGAGCAGTACTTC

size: NA
J: TRBJ2-1
D: NA
V: TRBV18
CDR3: CASSPYSLPRYNEQFF
DNA: TGTGCCAGCTCACCGTACAGTCTACCCCGCTACAATGAGCAGTTCTTC

size: NA
J: TRBJ2-5
D: NA
V: TRBV10-3
CDR3: CAISESRRVDQETQYF
DNA: TGTGCCATCAGTGAGTCGAGGCGGGTAGACCAAGAGACCCAGTACTTC

size: NA
J: TRBJ2-5
D: TRBD2
V: TRBV9
CDR3: CASSARSGRQETQYF
DNA: TGTGCCAGCAGCGCCCGGAGCGGGAGGCAAGAGACCCAGTACTTC

size: NA
J: TRBJ1-5
D: NA
V: TRBV6-1
CDR3: CASSESRGSNQPQHF
DNA: TGTGCCAGCAGTGAAAGCAGGGGTAGCAATCAGCCCCAGCATTTT

size: once
J: TRBJ1-4
D: NA
V: TRBV10-1
CDR3: CASSERGRVISEKLFF
DNA: TGCGCCAGCAGTGAACGCGGTCGAGTCATCTCTGAAAAACTGTTTTTT

size: NA
J: TRBJ1-5
D: NA
V: TRBV28
CDR3: CASNLSRGANNQPQHF
DNA: TGTGCCAGCAATCTATCTCGGGGGGCTAACAATCAGCCCCAGCATTTT

size: NA
J: TRBJ1-1
D: NA
V: TRBV13
CDR3: CASSLRGRWTEAFF
DNA: TGTGCCAGCAGCTTAAGGGGCAGGTGGACTGAAGCTTTCTTT

size: NA
J: TRBJ2-3
D: TRBD2
V: TRBV7-6
CDR3: CASSGAGAVTDTQYF
DNA: TGTGCCAGCAGTGGAGCGGGAGCAGTCACAGATACGCAGTATTTT

size: NA
J: TRBJ1-1
D: TRBD1
V: TRBV27
CDR3: CASRDRGGMNTEAFF
DNA: TGTGCCAGCAGGGACAGGGGGGGAATGAACACTGAAGCTTTCTTT

size: NA
J: TRBJ2-1
D: TRBD2
V: TRBV27
CDR3: CASRSGNEQFF
DNA: TGTGCCAGCCGTAGCGGGAATGAGCAGTTCTTC

size: NA
J: TRBJ2-1
D: TRBD2
V: TRBV7-3
CDR3: CASSSSAGGDNEQFF
DNA: TGTGCCAGCAGCTCTTCAGCGGGAGGGGACAATGAGCAGTTCTTC

size: NA
J: TRBJ2-1
D: TRBD1
V: TRBV27
CDR3: CASTLPPGQSLYEQFF
DNA: TGTGCCAGCACCCTACCCCCGGGACAGTCTTTGTATGAGCAGTTCTTC

size: NA
J: TRBJ1-2
D: TRBD1
V: TRBV28
CDR3: CASKTGVLYGYTF
DNA: TGTGCCAGCAAGACAGGGGTCCTCTATGGCTACACCTTC

size: NA
J: TRBJ2-3
D: TRBD2
V: TRBV29-1
CDR3: CSAYTPGGWRDTQYF
DNA: TGCAGCGCCTACACCCCGGGGGGGTGGAGAGATACGCAGTATTTT

size: NA
J: TRBJ2-2
D: NA
V: TRBV11-2
CDR3: CASSSQHRLHGELFF
DNA: TGTGCCAGCAGCTCCCAACACCGACTCCACGGGGAGCTGTTTTTT

size: NA
J: TRBJ2-7
D: TRBD2
V: TRBV29-1
CDR3: CSVEAQRGGYEQYF
DNA: TGCAGCGTTGAAGCACAGCGGGGTGGATACGAGCAGTACTTC

size: NA
J: TRBJ2-3
D: TRBD1
V: TRBV27
CDR3: CASSHGTGLLDTQYF
DNA: TGTGCCAGCAGTCACGGGACAGGGCTGTTAGATACGCAGTATTTT

size: NA
J: TRBJ2-7
D: TRBD2
V: TRBV15
CDR3: CATRLAGSYEQYF
DNA: TGTGCCACCAGGCTAGCGGGATCCTACGAGCAGTACTTC

size: NA
J: TRBJ1-4
D: NA
V: TRBV28
CDR3: CASSFFDRRRPRNEKLFF
DNA: TGTGCCAGCAGTTTTTTTGACAGGAGACGTCCGAGAAATGAAAAACTGTTTTTT

size: NA
J: TRBJ1-3
D: TRBD1
V: TRBV6-1
CDR3: CASSPTGGYSIYF
DNA: TGTGCCAGCAGCCCTACAGGGGGCTATTCCATATATTTT

size: once
J: TRBJ1-2
D: TRBD1
V: TRBV19
CDR3: CASTQGQVYGYTF
DNA: TGTGCCAGTACACAAGGACAGGTCTATGGCTACACCTTC

size: NA
J: TRBJ1-4
D: NA
V: TRBV5-1
CDR3: CASSLGEARANRPYNEKLFF
DNA: TGCGCCAGCAGCTTGGGGGAAGCCCGCGCCAACAGGCCTTATAATGAAAAACTGTTTTTT

size: NA
J: TRBJ2-7
D: TRBD2
V: TRBV7-3
CDR3: CASSPTASSGQSYEQYF
DNA: TGTGCCAGCAGCCCAACCGCCTCTAGCGGGCAATCCTACGAGCAGTACTTC

size: NA
J: TRBJ2-6
D: NA
V: TRBV5-3
CDR3: CARSLGQGHFGANVLTF
DNA: TGTGCCAGAAGCTTGGGGCAGGGGCACTTTGGGGCCAACGTCCTGACTTTC

size: few
J: TRBJ1-1
D: NA
V: TRBV6-4
CDR3: CASSEGDTATEAFF
DNA: TGTGCCAGCAGTGAAGGGGATACGGCCACTGAAGCTTTCTTT

size: NA
J: TRBJ2-7
D: TRBD2
V: TRBV5-6
CDR3: CASSFMTSGSRREQYF
DNA: TGTGCCAGCAGCTTTATGACTAGCGGGAGTAGACGCGAGCAGTACTTC

size: NA
J: TRBJ2-1
D: NA
V: TRBV2
CDR3: CASSVSRGGYNEQFF
DNA: TGTGCCAGCAGTGTAAGCAGGGGCGGCTACAATGAGCAGTTCTTC

size: NA
J: TRBJ2-4
D: NA
V: TRBV5-5
CDR3: CASTVSGPLAKNIQYF
DNA: TGTGCCAGCACGGTTTCAGGGCCACTCGCCAAAAACATTCAGTACTTC

size: NA
J: TRBJ2-1
D: NA
V: TRBV6-5
CDR3: CASSYSGGPRPMEFF
DNA: TGTGCCAGCAGTTACTCCGGGGGGCCGAGACCCATGGAGTTCTTC

size: NA
J: TRBJ1-1
D: TRBD1
V: TRBV15
CDR3: CATSRVRGRGTEAFF
DNA: TGTGCCACCAGCAGAGTAAGGGGGCGAGGCACTGAAGCTTTCTTT

size: once
J: TRBJ2-3
D: TRBD2
V: TRBV4-3
CDR3: CASSQEISGSVTVTQYF
DNA: TGCGCCAGCAGCCAAGAAATTAGCGGGAGTGTCACAGTTACGCAGTATTTT

size: once
J: TRBJ1-1
D: NA
V: TRBV6-6
CDR3: CASRLGGGRTEAFF
DNA: TGTGCCAGCAGGCTGGGCGGGGGGAGGACTGAAGCTTTCTTT

size: NA
J: TRBJ2-3
D: NA
V: TRBV7-9
CDR3: CASSFYSTDTQYF
DNA: TGTGCCAGCAGCTTTTATAGCACAGATACGCAGTATTTT

size: NA
J: TRBJ2-3
D: NA
V: TRBV14
CDR3: CASSTQTGESTDTQYF
DNA: TGTGCCAGCAGCACCCAGACAGGAGAGAGCACAGATACGCAGTATTTT

size: NA
J: TRBJ1-2
D: NA
V: TRBV7-9
CDR3: CASSVDNSGYTF
DNA: TGTGCCAGCAGTGTGGACAACAGTGGCTACACCTTC

size: once
J: TRBJ2-2
D: TRBD1
V: TRBV5-4
CDR3: CASSSMTGHTGELFF
DNA: TGTGCCAGCAGCTCTATGACAGGGCACACCGGGGAGCTGTTTTTT

size: NA
J: TRBJ1-2
D: TRBD1
V: TRBV5-6
CDR3: CASRPGQVYGYTF
DNA: TGTGCCAGCAGACCCGGACAGGTTTATGGCTACACCTTC

size: NA
J: TRBJ2-1
D: TRBD2
V: TRBV14
CDR3: CASSQEAGLAGGHEQFF
DNA: TGTGCCAGCAGCCAAGAGGCGGGACTAGCGGGAGGGCATGAGCAGTTCTTC

size: once
J: TRBJ2-7
D: TRBD2
V: TRBV4-1
CDR3: CASSQDSLASGRAYGSYEQYF
DNA: TGCGCCAGCAGCCAAGATAGTTTGGCTAGCGGGAGGGCTTACGGCTCCTACGAGCAGTACTTC

size: NA
J: TRBJ1-3
D: NA
V: TRBV5-6
CDR3: CASSLQGPAGNTIYF
DNA: TGTGCCAGCAGCTTACAGGGACCTGCTGGAAACACCATATATTTT